This is a list of T cell receptor beta chains from one sample in a study of blood T cells in healthy people across ages. TCRdb itself ran the 5' RACE reads through MiXCR, one entry per CDR3 protein. The sample carries 1.5 million to 2 million distinct CDR3 sequences, about 50% recorded once. Sequencing was done on a sample of blood. The receptors derive from a woman between 35 and 50 years old in good health. CDR3s include the opening cysteine and the closing phenylalanine or tryptophan. D genes are given only for firm matches. Expanded clones are given a class, and other clones once, few, many or no size at all.

d_gene	j_gene	abundance	v_gene	CDR3nt	CDR3aa
NA	TRBJ1-2	NA	TRBV6-2/TRBV6-3	TGTGCCAGCGGGTTCTACTATGGCTACACCTTC	CASGFYYGYTF
NA	TRBJ2-1	NA	TRBV18	TGTGCCAGCCGCGACGTGGCAGGGGCTTACAATGAGCAGTTCTTC	CASRDVAGAYNEQFF
NA	TRBJ2-7	few	TRBV4-3	TGCGCCAGCAGCCAAGATATTCCATCCGGGGGAAGCGAGCAGTACTTC	CASSQDIPSGGSEQYF
NA	TRBJ2-7	NA	TRBV6-5	TGTGCCAGCAAACGGACGGGGAGAACCTACGAGCAGTACTTC	CASKRTGRTYEQYF
TRBD2	TRBJ2-1	NA	TRBV7-2	TGTGCCAGCAGTTGGGGGGGGGTCCGTGAGCAGTTCTTC	CASSWGGVREQFF
NA	TRBJ2-5	few	TRBV6-6	TGTGCCAGCATCAGTGGGGAGACCCAGTACTTC	CASISGETQYF
NA	TRBJ2-3	NA	TRBV20-1	TGCAGTGCTAACAGGGTAGTCGGCACAGATACGCAGTATTTT	CSANRVVGTDTQYF
TRBD2	TRBJ2-1	NA	TRBV20-1	TGCAGTGCTAGGCCGACTAGCCTCTATGGCAATGAGCAGTTCTTC	CSARPTSLYGNEQFF
NA	TRBJ2-7	few	TRBV20-1	TGCAGTGCTAGACCAATTATACAGGGTTCCTACGAGCAGTACTTC	CSARPIIQGSYEQYF
NA	TRBJ2-1	few	TRBV27	TGTGCCAGCAGCCAAGGGATCTCCTACAATGAGCAGTTCTTC	CASSQGISYNEQFF
NA	TRBJ2-5	few	TRBV18	TGTGCCAGCTCACCACGAGAGAGGCCGCAGACCCAGTACTTC	CASSPRERPQTQYF
TRBD1	TRBJ2-5	NA	TRBV6-2/TRBV6-3	TGTGCCAGCAGTTACAAGGGACAGGCCAAGCAGTACTTC	CASSYKGQAKQYF
NA	TRBJ1-6	NA	TRBV6-2/TRBV6-3	TGTGCCAGCACCTCCGTGGGGTCAGTCGGGCATTCACCCCTCCACTTT	CASTSVGSVGHSPLHF
TRBD1	TRBJ1-2	NA	TRBV6-5	TGTGCCAGCAGTCGACCACAAGACAGGGCTAAATATGGCTACACCTTC	CASSRPQDRAKYGYTF
NA	TRBJ1-4	NA	TRBV20-1	TGCAGTGCTACTTTCGGGGCGGATGAAAAACTGTTTTTT	CSATFGADEKLFF
TRBD1	TRBJ1-5	few	TRBV6-2/TRBV6-3	TGTGCCTCTGGACAGGGGGCCAATCAGCCCCAGCATTTT	CASGQGANQPQHF
TRBD1	TRBJ2-7	NA	TRBV2	TGTGCCAGGGGCCGGGACAGGGGTTCCTACGAGCAGTACTTC	CARGRDRGSYEQYF
NA	TRBJ1-1	once	TRBV6-2/TRBV6-3	TGTGCCAGCAGTTACTCGAACTTTCCACGGCACACAGACACTGAAGCTTTCTTT	CASSYSNFPRHTDTEAFF
NA	TRBJ2-1	few	TRBV20-1	TGCAGTGCTAGGCTCCCCTACAATGAGCAGTTCTTC	CSARLPYNEQFF
NA	TRBJ1-6	NA	TRBV7-9	TGTGCCAGCAGCGTGAAGGGCAGAAATTCACCCCTCCACTTT	CASSVKGRNSPLHF
TRBD1	TRBJ2-1	few	TRBV7-2	TGTGCCAGCAGCCACGGGACAGGGGGATACAATGAGCAGTTCTTC	CASSHGTGGYNEQFF
TRBD2	TRBJ2-5	once	TRBV6-2/TRBV6-3	TGTGCCAGCAGTTACGCCCTAGCGGACCAAGAGACCCAGTACTTC	CASSYALADQETQYF
NA	TRBJ2-5	NA	TRBV20-1	TGCAGTGCTAGAGGTCCAGGGCTCCAAGAGACCCAGTACTTC	CSARGPGLQETQYF
NA	TRBJ2-7	few	TRBV6-5	TGTGCCAGCAGGGGGGGCAGAGCCTTTTTCGAGCAGTACTTC	CASRGGRAFFEQYF
NA	TRBJ1-6	few	TRBV4-1	TGCGCCAGCAGCCAAGATTCCCCAGCCTCACCCCTCCACTTT	CASSQDSPASPLHF
TRBD2	TRBJ2-5	few	TRBV7-2	TGTGCCAGCAGCCTCCGACTAGCCCAAGTCGAGACCCAGTACTTC	CASSLRLAQVETQYF
NA	TRBJ1-2	NA	TRBV24-1	TGTGCCACCAGTGATCCCTCCCCGGGAGGGGACTACACCTTC	CATSDPSPGGDYTF
NA	TRBJ2-1	NA	TRBV10-3	TGTGCCATCAGTGGCCCCCAAGGGGGGGGGTCGTCCTACAATGAGCAGTTCTTC	CAISGPQGGGSSYNEQFF
NA	TRBJ2-1	NA	TRBV7-9	TGTGCCAGCAGCTTAAAGGGGGTCTATGAGCAGTTCTTC	CASSLKGVYEQFF
NA	TRBJ2-3	NA	TRBV12-5	TGTGCTAGTGCGGGAGTTGGCACAGATACGCAGTATTTT	CASAGVGTDTQYF
TRBD2	TRBJ2-3	few	TRBV20-1	TGCAGTGCTAGGCCGGGACTAGCGGGGGACGAGAATACGCAGTATTTT	CSARPGLAGDENTQYF
NA	TRBJ2-1	few	TRBV20-1	TGCAGTGCTGGTAGGGGAGCTGAGCAGTTCTTC	CSAGRGAEQFF
TRBD1	TRBJ1-4	few	TRBV12-3/TRBV12-4	TGTGCCAGCCGTAGGGGACAGGGATATACAACTAATGAAAAACTGTTTTTT	CASRRGQGYTTNEKLFF
NA	TRBJ2-3	few	TRBV20-1	TGCAGTGCTACGCAGCAGTGGACTAGCACAGATACGCAGTATTTT	CSATQQWTSTDTQYF
NA	TRBJ2-3	NA	TRBV29-1	TGCAGCGTTGACGCGGCCGGGGGCACAGATACGCAGTATTTT	CSVDAAGGTDTQYF
NA	TRBJ1-1	few	TRBV4-2	TGTGCCAGCAGCCAAGCGGAACGGACGAACACTGAAGCTTTCTTT	CASSQAERTNTEAFF
TRBD1	TRBJ2-5	NA	TRBV25-1	TGTGCCAGCAGTGATAGGACAGGGTTTCGGGAGACCCAGTACTTC	CASSDRTGFRETQYF
NA	TRBJ2-7	NA	TRBV19	TGTGCCACCCGATCCAGGGATTCCGCGCTTAACTACGAGCAGTACTTC	CATRSRDSALNYEQYF
TRBD2	TRBJ2-1	few	TRBV20-1	TGCAGTGCTAGGCTCAGCGGGGGGGCTTTCAATGAGCAGTTCTTC	CSARLSGGAFNEQFF
NA	TRBJ2-1	NA	TRBV4-1	TGCGCCAGCAGCCAAGTCATGGGTCGCGCGGCCCACAATGAGCAGTTCTTC	CASSQVMGRAAHNEQFF
NA	TRBJ2-5	many	TRBV7-2	TGTGCCAGCAGCTTAGCGGGCAGGGCTGAGACCCAGTACTTC	CASSLAGRAETQYF
TRBD1	TRBJ2-3	few	TRBV6-2/TRBV6-3	TGTGTCAGCAGCCTACAGGGGGACCCCACAGATACGCAGTATTTT	CVSSLQGDPTDTQYF
TRBD1	TRBJ1-1	NA	TRBV29-1	TGCAGCGCAGGGGGCTTGAGGAACACTGAAGCTTTCTTT	CSAGGLRNTEAFF
NA	TRBJ2-3	many	TRBV7-2	TGTGCCAGCAGCTCCTTCACAGATACGCAGTATTTT	CASSSFTDTQYF
TRBD1	TRBJ1-6	NA	TRBV7-2	TGTGCCAGCAGCTCGGGACAGGGGACTAGCTCCTATAATTCACCCCTCCACTTT	CASSSGQGTSSYNSPLHF
TRBD1	TRBJ2-7	few	TRBV4-3	TGCGCCAGCAGCGTCGGGACAGGGGCCCACGAGCAGTACTTC	CASSVGTGAHEQYF
TRBD2	TRBJ2-7	few	TRBV7-2	TGTGCCAGCAGCTTACGATCGCCGGGGGGTTACGAGCAGTACTTC	CASSLRSPGGYEQYF
TRBD1	TRBJ1-2	once	TRBV24-1	TGTGCCACCAGTGATAATGGGCCAGGGGGCGGCGGCTACACCTTC	CATSDNGPGGGGYTF
TRBD2	TRBJ2-3	NA	TRBV5-1	TGCGCCAGCAGCTTGATGTCGGGGAGGGAGGCAGATACGCAGTATTTT	CASSLMSGREADTQYF
NA	TRBJ2-4	NA	TRBV20-1	TGCAGTGCGAGCGGTACTCTAGCCAAAAACATTCAGTACTTC	CSASGTLAKNIQYF
NA	TRBJ2-1	NA	TRBV3-1	TGTACCAGCAGCCAAGCCCGGACGAGGTGGTCCTACAATGAGCAGTTCTTC	CTSSQARTRWSYNEQFF
NA	TRBJ1-5	NA	TRBV7-9	TGTGCCAGCAGCTTGGCTGAAACAGGGAATCAGCCCCAGCATTTT	CASSLAETGNQPQHF
NA	TRBJ2-7	NA	TRBV5-1	TGCGCCAGCAGCGTGGCACAGTCCGACGAGCAGTACTTC	CASSVAQSDEQYF
TRBD2	TRBJ2-5	NA	TRBV27	TGTGCCAGCAGTCCCCCGAGGGGCGGGGGGCACGAAGAGACCCAGTACTTC	CASSPPRGGGHEETQYF
TRBD2	TRBJ2-7	once	TRBV15	TGTGCCACCAGCAGTTCGTTATACTTGGCGGGAGTAGCCTACGAGCAGTACTTC	CATSSSLYLAGVAYEQYF